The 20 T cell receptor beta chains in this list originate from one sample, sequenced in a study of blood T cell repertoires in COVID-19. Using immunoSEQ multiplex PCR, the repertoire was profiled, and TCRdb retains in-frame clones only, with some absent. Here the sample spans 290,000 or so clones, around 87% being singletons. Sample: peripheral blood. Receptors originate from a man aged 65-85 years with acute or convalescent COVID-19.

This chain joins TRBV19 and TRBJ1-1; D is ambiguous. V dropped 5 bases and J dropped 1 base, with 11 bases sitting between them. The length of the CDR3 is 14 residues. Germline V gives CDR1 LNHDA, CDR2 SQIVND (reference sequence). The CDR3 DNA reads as TGTGCCAGTAGTCCTACAACAGCGAACACTGAAGCTTTCTTT. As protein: CASSPTTANTEAFF.

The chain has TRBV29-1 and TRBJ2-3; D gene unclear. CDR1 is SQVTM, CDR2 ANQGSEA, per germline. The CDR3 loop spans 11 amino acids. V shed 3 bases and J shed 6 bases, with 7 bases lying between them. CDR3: CSVDFSDTQYF. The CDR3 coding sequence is TGCAGCGTTGATTTTTCGGATACGCAGTATTTT.

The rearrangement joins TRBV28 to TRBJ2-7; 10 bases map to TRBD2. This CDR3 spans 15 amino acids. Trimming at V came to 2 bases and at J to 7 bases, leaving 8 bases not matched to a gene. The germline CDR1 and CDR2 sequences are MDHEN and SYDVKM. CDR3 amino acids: CASSLGLAGVREQYF. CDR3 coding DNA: TGTGCCAGCAGTTTAGGGCTAGCGGGAGTGCGGGAGCAGTACTTC.

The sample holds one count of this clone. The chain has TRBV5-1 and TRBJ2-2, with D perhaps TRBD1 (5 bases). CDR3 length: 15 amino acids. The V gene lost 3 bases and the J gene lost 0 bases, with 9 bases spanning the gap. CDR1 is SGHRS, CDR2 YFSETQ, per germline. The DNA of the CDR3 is TGCGCCAGCAGCTCGACAGTGTCGAACACCGGGGAGCTGTTTTTT. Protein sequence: CASSSTVSNTGELFF.

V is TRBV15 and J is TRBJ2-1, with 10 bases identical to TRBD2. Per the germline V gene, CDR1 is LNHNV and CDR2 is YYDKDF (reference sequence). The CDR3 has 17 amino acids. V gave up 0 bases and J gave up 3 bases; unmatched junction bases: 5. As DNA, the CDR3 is TGTGCCACCAGCAGAGAGAGGGGGACTAGCGACTACAATGAGCAGTTCTTC. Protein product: CATSRERGTSDYNEQFF. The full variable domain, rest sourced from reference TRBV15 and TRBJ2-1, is DAMVIQNPRYQVTQFGKPVTLSCSQTLNHNVMYWYQQKSSQAPKLLFHYYDKDFNNEADTPDNFQSRRPNTSFCFLDIRSPGLGDTAMYLCATSRERGTSDYNEQFFGPGTRLTVL.

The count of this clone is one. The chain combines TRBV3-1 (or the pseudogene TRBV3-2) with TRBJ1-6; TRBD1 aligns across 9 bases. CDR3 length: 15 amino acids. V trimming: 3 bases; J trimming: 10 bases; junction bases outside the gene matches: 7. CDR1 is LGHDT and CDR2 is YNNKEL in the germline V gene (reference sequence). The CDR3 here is CASSQAGTGTSPLHF. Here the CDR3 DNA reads TGTGCCAGCAGCCAGGCCGGGACAGGGACCTCACCCCTCCACTTT.

The CDR3 DNA follows: TGTGCCAGCAGCCAAGATGACAGGTCCTCTGGAAACACCATATATTTT. Amino acid sequence: CASSQDDRSSGNTIYF. This chain uses TRBV3-1 (or the pseudogene TRBV3-2) with TRBJ1-3, with D possibly being TRBD1 (6 bases). V shed 0 bases and J shed 0 bases, with 9 bases lying between them. Germline V gene lookup returns CDR1 LGHDT and CDR2 YNNKEL (reference sequence). The CDR3 runs 16 residues.

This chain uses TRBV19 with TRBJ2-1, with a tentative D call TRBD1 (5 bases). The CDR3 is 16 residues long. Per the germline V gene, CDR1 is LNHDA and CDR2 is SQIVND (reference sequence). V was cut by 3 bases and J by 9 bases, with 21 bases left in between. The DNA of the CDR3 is TGTGCCAGTAGTATTTGGGGCGGACCCGGTCTTGGTGAGCAGTTCTTC. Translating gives CASSIWGGPGLGEQFF.

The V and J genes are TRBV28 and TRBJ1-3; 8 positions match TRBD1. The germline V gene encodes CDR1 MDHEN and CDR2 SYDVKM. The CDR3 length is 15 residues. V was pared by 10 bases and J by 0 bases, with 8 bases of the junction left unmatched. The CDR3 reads CATIPGQVSGNTIYF. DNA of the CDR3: TGTGCCACCATACCGGGACAGGTCTCTGGAAACACCATATATTTT. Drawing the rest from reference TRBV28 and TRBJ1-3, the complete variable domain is DVKVTQSSRYLVKRTGEKVFLECVQDMDHENMFWYRQDPGLGLRLIYFSYDVKMKEKGDIPEGYSVSREKKERFSLILESASTNQTSMYLCATIPGQVSGNTIYFGEGSWLTVV.

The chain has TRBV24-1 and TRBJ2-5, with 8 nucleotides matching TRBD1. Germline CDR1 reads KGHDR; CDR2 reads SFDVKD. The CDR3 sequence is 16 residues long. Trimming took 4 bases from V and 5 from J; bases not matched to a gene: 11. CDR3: CATSDPGQGGLETQYF. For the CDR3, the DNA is TGTGCCACCAGTGACCCCGGACAGGGAGGTTTGGAGACCCAGTACTTC.

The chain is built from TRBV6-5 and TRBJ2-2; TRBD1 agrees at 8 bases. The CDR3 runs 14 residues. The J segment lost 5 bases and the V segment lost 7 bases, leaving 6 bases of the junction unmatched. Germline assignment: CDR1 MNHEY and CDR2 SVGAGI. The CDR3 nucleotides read TGTGCCAGCAAACAGGGGGGTAGGACCGGGGAGCTGTTTTTT. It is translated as CASKQGGRTGELFF.

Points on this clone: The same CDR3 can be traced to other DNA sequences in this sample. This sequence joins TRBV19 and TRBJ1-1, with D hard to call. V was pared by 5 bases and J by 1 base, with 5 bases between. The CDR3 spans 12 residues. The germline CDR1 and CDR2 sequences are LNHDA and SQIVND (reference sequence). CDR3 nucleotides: TGTGCCAGTAGTGCTAGGAACACTGAAGCTTTCTTT. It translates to CASSARNTEAFF.

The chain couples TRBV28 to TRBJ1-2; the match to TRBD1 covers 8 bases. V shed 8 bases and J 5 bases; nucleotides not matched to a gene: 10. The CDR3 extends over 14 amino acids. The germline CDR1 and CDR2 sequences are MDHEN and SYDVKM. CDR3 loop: CASSGTGGLYGYTF. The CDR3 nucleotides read TGTGCCAGCTCCGGGACAGGCGGTTTATATGGCTACACCTTC.

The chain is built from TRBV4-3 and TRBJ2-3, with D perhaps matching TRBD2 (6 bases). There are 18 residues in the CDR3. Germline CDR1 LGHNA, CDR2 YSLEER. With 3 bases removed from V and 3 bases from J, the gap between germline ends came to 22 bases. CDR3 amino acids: CASSQALGRGVGTDTQYF. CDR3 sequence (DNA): TGCGCCAGCAGCCAGGCTTTGGGGCGGGGTGTAGGGACAGATACGCAGTATTTT.

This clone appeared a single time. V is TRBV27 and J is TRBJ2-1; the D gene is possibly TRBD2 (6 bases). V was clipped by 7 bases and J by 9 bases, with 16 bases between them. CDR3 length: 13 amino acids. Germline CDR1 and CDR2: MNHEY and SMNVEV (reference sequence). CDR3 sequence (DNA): TGTGCCAGCACCAGAGGGACTCCGGGTGAGCAGTTCTTC. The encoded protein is CASTRGTPGEQFF.

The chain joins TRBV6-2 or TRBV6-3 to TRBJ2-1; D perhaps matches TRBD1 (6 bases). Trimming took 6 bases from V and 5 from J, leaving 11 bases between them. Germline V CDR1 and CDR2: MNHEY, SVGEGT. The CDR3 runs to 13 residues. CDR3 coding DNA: TGTGCCAGCAGCCGACAGGCGCACAATGAGCAGTTCTTC. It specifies CASSRQAHNEQFF.

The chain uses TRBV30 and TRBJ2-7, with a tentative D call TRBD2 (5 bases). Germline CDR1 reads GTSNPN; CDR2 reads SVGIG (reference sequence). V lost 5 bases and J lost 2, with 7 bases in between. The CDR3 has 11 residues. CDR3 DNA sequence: TGTGCCTGGGCTAGCCCCTACGAGCAGTACTTC. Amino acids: CAWASPYEQYF. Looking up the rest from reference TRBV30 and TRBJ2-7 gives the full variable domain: SQTIHQWPATLVQPVGSPLSLECTVEGTSNPNLYWYRQAAGRGLQLLFYSVGIGQISSEVPQNLSASRPQDRQFILSSKKLLLSDSGFYLCAWASPYEQYFGPGTRLTVT.

CDR3 bases: TGCAGCGTTGACCGAGATTACACCAGAGGCTCCTACGAGCAGTACTTC. It encodes CSVDRDYTRGSYEQYF. The J gene is TRBJ2-7, the V gene TRBV29-1; D is undetermined. This CDR3 has 16 residues. Germline CDR1 SQVTM, CDR2 ANQGSEA. V lost 3 bases, J lost 0 bases, and 18 bases lay in between.

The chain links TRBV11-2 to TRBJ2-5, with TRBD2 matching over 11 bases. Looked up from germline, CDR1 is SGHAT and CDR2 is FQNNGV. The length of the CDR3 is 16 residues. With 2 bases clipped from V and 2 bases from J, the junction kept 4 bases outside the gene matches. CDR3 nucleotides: TGTGCCAGCAGCTTACGGCTAGCGGGGGGTCAAGAGACCCAGTACTTC. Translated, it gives CASSLRLAGGQETQYF.

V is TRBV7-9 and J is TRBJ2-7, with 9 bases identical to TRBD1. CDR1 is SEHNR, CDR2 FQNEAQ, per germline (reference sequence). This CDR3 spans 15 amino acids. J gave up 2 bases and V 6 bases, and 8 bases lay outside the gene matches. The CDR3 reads CASRSEGQGPYEQYF. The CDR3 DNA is TGTGCCAGCAGATCCGAGGGACAGGGACCCTACGAGCAGTACTTC.